The 25 T cell receptor beta chains given below trace back to one sample, sequenced in a study of patients and donors after allogeneic stem cell transplantation. From the RT-PCR reads, TCRdb called clonotypes with MiXCR, one entry per CDR3 protein. Among about a million distinct CDR3 sequences listed, under 20% were seen once. The sample comprised blood, either unsorted or a sorted T cell fraction (not recorded which). The receptors derive from a human donor who was either an allogeneic HSCT recipient or a stem cell or donor lymphocyte infusion donor (not recorded which). It is not recorded whose cells these are; they may come from a transplant donor.

The chain carries TRBV20-1 and TRBJ1-1; D call uncertain. Germline V CDR1 and CDR2: DFQATT, SNEGSKA (reference sequence). With 0 bases removed from V and 1 base from J, the gap between germline ends came to 9 bases. The CDR3 is made up of 14 amino acids. The CDR3 DNA reads TGCAGTGCTAGAGATAGGGCGGCGAACACTGAAGCTTTCTTT. This gives the protein CSARDRAANTEAFF.

This clonotype was seen ten or more times. The J gene is TRBJ1-5, the V gene TRBV5-1; TRBD1 aligns across 11 bases. The germline V gene has CDR1 SGHRS and CDR2 YFSETQ. This CDR3 region has 16 residues. V was clipped by 0 bases and J by 3 bases; unmatched bases: 2. The CDR3 bases are TGCGCCAGCAGCTTGGGGACAGGGGGCGTCAATCAGCCCCAGCATTTT. Amino acids: CASSLGTGGVNQPQHF.

The chain is built from TRBV5-1 and TRBJ2-7; TRBD1 agrees at 11 bases. Germline V gene data show CDR1 as SGHRS and CDR2 as YFSETQ. The CDR3 has 16 amino acids. V lost 1 base and J lost 3; bases outside the gene matches: 6. In DNA, the CDR3 is TGCGCCAGCAGCTTGTTACCGGGACAGGGGGGCTACGAGCAGTACTTC. This codes for CASSLLPGQGGYEQYF.

This clonotype was picked up a small number of times. V gene TRBV4-2 combines with J gene TRBJ1-3; D is uncertain. CDR1 is LGHNA and CDR2 is YNFKEQ in the germline V gene. The CDR3 runs to 16 residues. V lost 1 base and J 2 bases, leaving 12 bases between the germline ends. Here the CDR3 reads CASSQARSTPGNTIYF. In DNA, the CDR3 is TGTGCCAGCAGCCAAGCCCGGAGTACCCCTGGAAACACCATATATTTT.

V and J are TRBV2 and TRBJ1-1; weak D call: TRBD1 (6 bases). The length of the CDR3 is 15 residues. In germline, CDR1 is SNHLY, CDR2 FYNNEI. The ends were cut back, 8 bases at V and 4 bases at J, with 20 bases in the middle. The DNA of the CDR3 is TGTGCCAGCTACAGGGAGGACCCCATGAGCACTGAAGCTTTCTTT. Translating gives CASYREDPMSTEAFF.

The rearrangement uses TRBV12-3 or TRBV12-4 and TRBJ2-1, with D tentatively TRBD2 (5 bases). CDR3 length: 14 residues. With 1 base removed from V and 9 bases from J, the gap between germline ends came to 13 bases. CDR3 nucleotides: TGTGCCAGCAGTTTAGAGGACGGGAAGGCTGAGCAGTTCTTC. Its translation: CASSLEDGKAEQFF.

This clonotype turned up a few times. This chain connects TRBV12-3 or TRBV12-4 to TRBJ2-7, with D possibly TRBD1 on 8 matching bases. The ends were cut back, 3 bases at V and 4 bases at J, with 16 bases in the middle. This CDR3 spans 15 amino acids. The CDR3 DNA is TGTGCCAGCAGTTTGAGAGGACAGGGAGGGTACGAGCAGTACTTC. Protein sequence: CASSLRGQGGYEQYF.

This clonotype came up a few times. The rearrangement uses TRBV29-1 and TRBJ2-7; 13 bases map to TRBD2. The V segment lost 7 bases and the J segment 5 bases; nucleotides outside the gene matches: 2. Germline V gene data show CDR1 as SQVTM and CDR2 as ANQGSEA. The CDR3 is made up of 12 amino acids. CDR3 region: CSAGLAGDEQYF. Written as DNA, the CDR3 is TGCAGCGCTGGACTAGCGGGAGACGAGCAGTACTTC.

The sample holds a few counts of this clonotype. The V gene is TRBV11-1, the J gene TRBJ2-1, with 14 nucleotides matching TRBD2. Germline V gives CDR1 SGHAT, CDR2 FQDESV (reference sequence). This CDR3 has 15 amino acids. The trim removed 3 bases at V and 14 bases at J, leaving 9 bases unmatched. CDR3 sequence: CASSFQTSGRAEEFF. The CDR3 nucleotides are TGTGCCAGCAGCTTTCAGACTAGCGGGAGGGCCGAGGAGTTCTTC. Supplemented by reference TRBV11-1 and TRBJ2-1, the full variable domain reads EAEVAQSPRYKITEKSQAVAFWCDPISGHATLYWYRQILGQGPELLVQFQDESVVDDSQLPKDRFSAERLKGVDSTLKIQPAELGDSAMYLCASSFQTSGRAEEFFGPGTRLTVL.

Only a few counts were recorded for this clonotype. The rearrangement links TRBV5-1 to TRBJ2-3, with TRBD2 matching over 12 bases. Unmatched junction bases numbered 4, after V lost 2 bases and J lost 6 bases. The V gene's germline CDR1 is SGHRS and CDR2 YFSETQ. This CDR3 has 15 residues. CDR3 region: CASSLLAGGMDTQYF. For the CDR3, the DNA is TGCGCCAGCAGCTTACTAGCGGGAGGCATGGATACGCAGTATTTT.

In this sample, this clonotype turned up a few times. This rearrangement joins TRBV5-1 to TRBJ1-3, with D unresolved. The ends were cut back, 0 bases at V and 3 bases at J, with 7 bases in the middle. The CDR3 contains 14 residues. From germline, CDR1 is SGHRS and CDR2 YFSETQ. The CDR3 reads CASSLGADGNTIYF. The CDR3 DNA reads as TGCGCCAGCAGCTTGGGCGCGGATGGAAACACCATATATTTT.

This clonotype was seen only a few times. The chain recombines TRBV11-2 with TRBJ2-5, with no clear D. V was cut by 3 bases and J by 4 bases, with 15 bases left in between. This CDR3 region has 15 residues. Germline lookup yields CDR1 SGHAT and CDR2 FQNNGV. The DNA of the CDR3 is TGTGCCAGCAGCTTGGGCCAACGCCGAGGAGAGACCCAGTACTTC. Its translation: CASSLGQRRGETQYF.

This clonotype was seen only a few times. This may arise from a read error, as a much more abundant clone is one base away. The CDR3 bases are TGCAGTGCTAGAGGGGGAAGGGAAGCTTTCTTT. Protein product: CSARGGREAFF. The genes are TRBV20-1 and TRBJ1-1; D is uncertain. CDR1 is DFQATT, CDR2 SNEGSKA, per germline (reference sequence). Trimming pared 1 base from V and 8 bases from J, leaving 8 bases between. The CDR3 is 11 amino acids.

This clonotype has just a few counts. Written as DNA, the CDR3 is TGTGCCAGCAGCCAAGGGAGTCACGGGGCCAACGTCCTGACTTTC. Encoded protein: CASSQGSHGANVLTF. The V call is TRBV3-1, the J call TRBJ2-6, with D hard to call. Germline loops: CDR1 LGHDT, CDR2 YNNKEL (reference sequence). Deletions cut 1 base from V and 4 bases from J, with 8 bases between. The CDR3 contains 15 residues. The complete variable domain, with remaining parts taken from reference TRBV3-1 and TRBJ2-6, reads DTAVSQTPKYLVTQMGNDKSIKCEQNLGHDTMYWYKQDSKKFLKIMFSYNNKELIINETVPNRFSPKSPDKAHLNLHINSLELGDSAVYFCASSQGSHGANVLTFGAGSRLTVL.

A few counts support this clonotype. The chain couples TRBV2 to TRBJ1-1, with 9 bases lining up with TRBD1. Trimming took 5 bases from V and 7 from J; bases not matched to a gene: 5. The CDR3 has 13 residues. Germline V gene data show CDR1 as SNHLY and CDR2 as FYNNEI. The CDR3 protein is CASSRDRDLEAFF. The CDR3 bases are TGTGCCAGCAGTCGGGACAGGGACCTTGAAGCTTTCTTT.

This clonotype was seen more than once but under ten times. V gene TRBV15 combines with J gene TRBJ2-7, with D possibly matching TRBD2 (5 bases). Germline CDR1 and CDR2: LNHNV and YYDKDF (reference sequence). Trimming left V 3 bases short and J 0 bases short, with 6 bases between. The CDR3 is made up of 13 amino acids. CDR3 nucleotide sequence: TGTGCCACCAGCAGGGACTCCTCCTACGAGCAGTACTTC. This sequence encodes CATSRDSSYEQYF.

The chain joins TRBV7-8 to TRBJ2-5; D possibly corresponds to TRBD1 (5 bases). Trimming left V 5 bases short and J 4 bases short, with 20 bases between. In germline, CDR1 is SGHVS, CDR2 FQNEAQ. The CDR3 contains 16 residues. CDR3 sequence (DNA): TGTGCCAGCAGCGAGGCCCCAGGGATCGTAAGAGAGACCCAGTACTTC. Amino acids: CASSEAPGIVRETQYF.

This chain links TRBV5-4 with TRBJ2-6; D may be TRBD1 (5 bases). Trimming shortened V by 4 bases and J by 0 bases, and 11 bases separated the two germline ends. Germline CDR1 and CDR2: SGHNT and YYREEE (reference sequence). This CDR3 is built from 16 residues. The CDR3 reads CASSPGQTSGANVLTF. The CDR3 bases are TGTGCCAGCAGCCCAGGACAAACCTCTGGGGCCAACGTCCTGACTTTC. The entire variable domain, with the rest obtained from reference TRBV5-4 and TRBJ2-6, is as follows: ETGVTQSPTHLIKTRGQQVTLRCSSQSGHNTVSWYQQALGQGPQFIFQYYREEENGRGNFPPRFSGLQFPNYSSELNVNALELDDSALYLCASSPGQTSGANVLTFGAGSRLTVL.

This clonotype showed up just once. V and J are TRBV5-5 and TRBJ1-1; 7 bases match TRBD1. The CDR3 covers 15 residues. V dropped 3 bases and J dropped 5; count of bases not matched to a gene: 10. Looked up from germline, CDR1 is SGHKS and CDR2 is YYEKEE (reference sequence). The CDR3, as DNA: TGTGCCAGCAGCTATTCACAGACAGGGAGGACTGAAGCTTTCTTT. It translates to CASSYSQTGRTEAFF.

The chain recombines TRBV6-2 or TRBV6-3 with TRBJ2-4, with 8 bases identical to TRBD2. This CDR3 contains 14 residues. V shed 2 bases, J shed 8 bases, and the junction held 5 bases outside the gene matches. Germline assignment: CDR1 MNHEY and CDR2 SVGEGT. The CDR3 DNA reads as TGTGCCAGCAGTTACCCCGGGACTAGTGACATTCAGTACTTC. It yields the protein CASSYPGTSDIQYF.

This clonotype has only a few counts. The genes are TRBV24-1 and TRBJ2-2; D may correspond to TRBD1 or TRBD2 (7 bases each). The CDR3 is made up of 15 amino acids. Deletions cut 5 bases from V and 5 bases from J, with 14 bases between. Germline CDR1 and CDR2: KGHDR and SFDVKD. CDR3 in amino acids: CATSGQGGWTGELFF. The CDR3 region has the DNA TGTGCCACCAGTGGACAGGGAGGGTGGACCGGGGAGCTGTTTTTT.

This clonotype was seen more than once but under ten times. The V gene is TRBV20-1, the J gene TRBJ1-2, with D possibly being TRBD1 (6 bases). The V end was cut by 4 bases, the J end by 5 bases, with 26 bases between. Germline loops: CDR1 DFQATT, CDR2 SNEGSKA (reference sequence). The CDR3 sequence is 17 residues long. The CDR3 spells CSANNRVVPLTYYGYTF. The CDR3 DNA reads as TGCAGTGCTAACAACAGGGTCGTTCCACTCACTTATTATGGCTACACCTTC.

V is TRBV5-1 and J is TRBJ2-3; 7 bases are a match to TRBD1. CDR1 is SGHRS, CDR2 YFSETQ, per germline. The junction had 8 bases not matched to a gene; V was cut back by 4 bases and J by 0 bases. The CDR3 has 16 amino acids. The CDR3 nucleotides are TGCGCCAGCAGCAGGACAGACAGGGCTAGCACAGATACGCAGTATTTT. The encoded protein is CASSRTDRASTDTQYF.

The chain uses TRBV5-1 and TRBJ1-1, with D maybe TRBD1 (6 bases). The CDR3 sequence is 15 residues long. In germline, CDR1 is SGHRS, CDR2 YFSETQ. The V end lost 0 bases, the J end lost 1 base, and 10 bases lay between the germline ends. CDR3 residues: CASSLAETGNTEAFF. The CDR3 DNA follows: TGCGCCAGCAGCTTGGCCGAGACAGGGAACACTGAAGCTTTCTTT.

This clonotype has a handful of counts. CDR3 nucleotide sequence: TGCGCCAGCAGCGTACAGGGGAGGGGCCCGACAGATACGCAGTATTTT. Translation: CASSVQGRGPTDTQYF. The chain joins TRBV5-1 to TRBJ2-3; D possibly matches TRBD1 or TRBD2 (7 bases each). CDR1 and CDR2 (germline): SGHRS, YFSETQ. V shed 4 bases and J shed 3 bases, with 18 bases lying between them. This CDR3 region has 16 residues. The complete variable domain, with remaining parts taken from reference TRBV5-1 and TRBJ2-3, reads KAGVTQTPRYLIKTRGQQVTLSCSPISGHRSVSWYQQTPGQGLQFLFEYFSETQRNKGNFPGRFSGRQFSNSRSEMNVSTLELGDSALYLCASSVQGRGPTDTQYFGPGTRLTVL.